This is a list of T cell receptor beta chains from one sample in a study of tumor and adjacent non-tumor tissue in lung cancer. TCRdb fed the multiplex PCR reads into MiXCR, producing one record per CDR3 protein. The table lists roughly 120,000 distinct CDR3 sequences, roughly 73% of them singletons, with about 40% in the top ten. Specimen: lung tumor tissue. These receptors came from a woman in her sixties or seventies with non-small cell lung cancer. Each CDR3 is given with its conserved first and last residue.

V gene: TRBV11-2; J gene: TRBJ2-5; CDR3 protein: CASRSRRAETQYF
V gene: TRBV29-1; J gene: TRBJ2-1; CDR3 protein: CSVEPGFTYNEQFF
V gene: TRBV20-1; J gene: TRBJ1-5; CDR3 protein: CSASRQGGRNQTQHF
V gene: TRBV20-1; J gene: TRBJ2-1; CDR3 protein: CSAREGQGGAYNEKFF
V gene: TRBV20-1; J gene: TRBJ2-7; CDR3 protein: CRPRAPSGKTYEQYF
V gene: TRBV29-1; J gene: TRBJ1-1; CDR3 protein: CSVERGTRTEAFF
V gene: TRBV6-1; J gene: TRBJ1-1; CDR3 protein: CASSFDRPTF
V gene: TRBV20-1; J gene: TRBJ1-1; CDR3 protein: CSARVRGREFFGEAFF
V gene: TRBV12-3/TRBV12-4; J gene: TRBJ1-4; CDR3 protein: CAGTPGQESIKLFF
V gene: TRBV6-2/TRBV6-3; J gene: TRBJ2-7; CDR3 protein: CSSSRDWDSSYEQYF
V gene: TRBV2; J gene: TRBJ2-1; CDR3 protein: CACEGIGTSGLSYNEQFF
V gene: TRBV11-1; J gene: TRBJ1-1; CDR3 protein: CASSLLTGSEAFF
V gene: TRBV11-3; J gene: TRBJ2-6; CDR3 protein: CASCEVSPGANVLTF
V gene: TRBV6-4; J gene: TRBJ2-2; CDR3 protein: CASGTGCTGELFF
V gene: TRBV6-5; J gene: TRBJ1-1; CDR3 protein: CAISLAGTGAEVFF
V gene: TRBV5-6; J gene: TRBJ2-5; CDR3 protein: CASSKTGPEETQYF
V gene: TRBV30; J gene: TRBJ2-1; CDR3 protein: CAWSAGTGGSNEQFF
V gene: TRBV4-2; J gene: TRBJ2-2; CDR3 protein: CASSQGLQHTGELFF
V gene: TRBV11-2; J gene: TRBJ1-1; CDR3 protein: CVGSLAWDFEAFF
V gene: TRBV20-1; J gene: TRBJ2-3; CDR3 protein: CSTLPSFLGVTDTQYF
V gene: TRBV29-1; J gene: TRBJ2-1; CDR3 protein: CSVDRVGSNEQFF
V gene: TRBV5-4; J gene: TRBJ2-1; CDR3 protein: CANSLLRASEYRTDEQFF
V gene: TRBV12-3/TRBV12-4; J gene: TRBJ2-5; CDR3 protein: CASSFSPSGSKDTQYF
V gene: TRBV12-3/TRBV12-4; J gene: TRBJ2-7; CDR3 protein: CASSSSAGVVRHEQYF
V gene: TRBV4-3; J gene: TRBJ2-3; CDR3 protein: CASSQDGWSADTLYF
V gene: TRBV10-1; J gene: TRBJ2-7; CDR3 protein: CAKGGFRDGAWRASYEQYF
V gene: TRBV6-2/TRBV6-3; J gene: TRBJ1-5; CDR3 protein: CASSSPGGWGQPQHF
V gene: TRBV28; J gene: TRBJ1-2; CDR3 protein: CASSLEQLYTF
V gene: TRBV20-1; J gene: TRBJ1-2; CDR3 protein: CSARVQGECDYTF
V gene: TRBV12-3/TRBV12-4; J gene: TRBJ1-6; CDR3 protein: CARSLQGTYSPLHF
V gene: TRBV6-2/TRBV6-3; J gene: TRBJ1-2; CDR3 protein: CATSSPILQQGSYGYTF